These T cell receptor beta chains were read from a single sample in a study of blood T cell repertoires in COVID-19. Only in-frame clones appear in the TCRdb table, and some are missing; sequencing was by immunoSEQ multiplex PCR. The sample holds about 200,000 clones, roughly 80% seen once. The sequencing input was peripheral blood. These receptors all come from a woman of 80 years or more with COVID-19, enrolled during active disease. The CDR3 runs from the conserved cysteine through the conserved F or W. D genes are given only for firm matches. Rows give clone size only sometimes, using once, few, many, or a class for an expanded clone.

-	-	TRBV5-4	TRBJ2-3	TGTGCCAGCAGCTTAGGGGGATCTAGCACAGATACGCAGTATTTT	CASSLGGSSTDTQYF
-	-	TRBV6-5	TRBJ1-1	TGTGCCAGCAGTTACTCAGGGGTTAACACTGAAGCTTTCTTT	CASSYSGVNTEAFF
-	-	TRBV19	TRBJ1-1	TGTGCCAGTAAAAAGGGTAGGGATCGCGGGGTAAACACTGAAGCTTTCTTT	CASKKGRDRGVNTEAFF
-	-	TRBV28	TRBJ2-7	TGTGCCAGCAGCAGGGAAGAATACGAGCAGTACTTC	CASSREEYEQYF
once	-	TRBV11-2	TRBJ2-3	TGTGCCAGCAGCCCTGGGGGGGCTGGGGGTTACACAGATACGCAGTATTTT	CASSPGGAGGYTDTQYF
-	TRBD2	TRBV7-3	TRBJ2-6	TGTGCCAGCAGCCGAGGACTAGCCTCTGGGGCCAACGTCCTGACTTTC	CASSRGLASGANVLTF
few	-	TRBV28	TRBJ1-5	TGTGCCAGCAGTTTATGGTCAGGATATAGCAATCAGCCCCAGCATTTT	CASSLWSGYSNQPQHF
-	TRBD1	TRBV28	TRBJ1-1	TGTGCCAGCAGTCTCGGACAGGGGGACACTGAAGCTTTCTTT	CASSLGQGDTEAFF
-	-	TRBV4-1	TRBJ2-1	TGCGCCAGCAGCCAAGATATTTCCAAGGGCAGGCGGGACGATGAGCAGTTCTTC	CASSQDISKGRRDDEQFF
-	-	TRBV6-5	TRBJ2-5	TGTGCCAGCAGTTACGTGTACGGTGAGACCCAGTACTTC	CASSYVYGETQYF
-	-	TRBV6-5	TRBJ1-2	TGTGCCAGCAGTTATAAGGGACTGAGTGGCTACACCTTC	CASSYKGLSGYTF
-	-	TRBV5-8	TRBJ2-5	TGTGCCAGCGGCCGGGACATCGGGGAGACCCAGTACTTC	CASGRDIGETQYF
many	TRBD1	TRBV27	TRBJ2-7	TGTGCCAGCAGGGACAGGTTCCTCGAGCAGTACTTC	CASRDRFLEQYF
-	-	TRBV24-1	TRBJ1-5	TGTGCCACCAGTGATCCCCAGGGGAATCAGCCCCAGCATTTT	CATSDPQGNQPQHF
-	-	TRBV30	TRBJ1-3	TGTGCCTGGACCCCGACAGCCGGAAACACCATATATTTT	CAWTPTAGNTIYF
-	TRBD1	TRBV6-6	TRBJ1-4	TGTGCCAGCAGTTACGGAGGCCGGACAGGGGACGAAAAACTGTTTTTT	CASSYGGRTGDEKLFF
-	-	TRBV18	TRBJ1-2	TGTGCCAGCTCACCAGGAGGGACGGAGGGCTATGGCTACACCTTC	CASSPGGTEGYGYTF
-	-	TRBV6-5	TRBJ2-7	TGTGCCAGCAGTTATAGCGGGACAGATTTCTCGGAGCAGTACTTC	CASSYSGTDFSEQYF
-	TRBD2	TRBV12-5	TRBJ2-5	TGTGCTAGTGGTTTGAAGCGGGGGGGGATAGAGACCCAGTACTTC	CASGLKRGGIETQYF
-	TRBD1	TRBV13	TRBJ1-1	TGTGCCAGCAGCTTAGGTGCCTTCATCCGGGACAGCCAACTCGCTTTCTTT	CASSLGAFIRDSQLAFF
-	-	TRBV5-1	TRBJ2-3	TGCGCCAGCACCCGTTGGACAGCAGATACGCAGTATTTT	CASTRWTADTQYF
-	TRBD1	TRBV5-1	TRBJ1-1	TGCGCCAGCAGCTTAACAACAGGGGTCACTGAAGCTTTCTTT	CASSLTTGVTEAFF
-	-	TRBV3-1/TRBV3-2	TRBJ1-1	TGTGCCAGCAGCCAAGAAGGCAGGGTTACTTACGGGACTGAAGCTTTCTTT	CASSQEGRVTYGTEAFF
-	-	TRBV7-2	TRBJ1-3	TGTGCCAGCAGCCCTCGGGGGGGAGCTGGAAACACCATATATTTT	CASSPRGGAGNTIYF
-	TRBD1	TRBV30	TRBJ1-5	TGTGCCTGGAGCCAGGGGGTTAACAATCAGCCCCAGCATTTT	CAWSQGVNNQPQHF
few	-	TRBV19	TRBJ1-5	TGTGCCAGTACCCGAGATGGAGGGCCCCAGCATTTT	CASTRDGGPQHF
-	-	TRBV21-1	TRBJ1-2	TGTGCCAGCAGCACTAAAGGGAAACAGGGCCAGCTTGGCTACACCTTC	CASSTKGKQGQLGYTF
-	-	TRBV29-1	TRBJ1-1	TGCAGCGTTCGGTGGTCGAACACTGAAGCTTTCTTT	CSVRWSNTEAFF